A single sample is the source of the 27 T cell receptor beta chains below, sequenced in a study of control samples from healthy donors and cancer patients. The method was immunoSEQ multiplex PCR; TCRdb's version includes in-frame clones alone and lacks a portion of them. The sample gives 52,000 or so clones, around 94% of which show up once; 3.5% to 4.5% is in the top ten. Sequencing was performed on blood. Receptor source: a young man in good health.

This rearrangement joins TRBV3-1 (or the pseudogene TRBV3-2) to TRBJ1-5; D ambiguous. Germline V CDR1 and CDR2: LGHDT, YNNKEL (reference sequence). Between the trimmed V and J ends, which lost 0 bases and 0 bases, there was a span of 12 bases. The length of the CDR3 is 17 residues. The CDR3 coding sequence is TGTGCCAGCAGCCAAGATGTAGCCCGGGGTAGCAATCAGCCCCAGCATTTT. This sequence encodes CASSQDVARGSNQPQHF.

This sequence joins TRBV29-1 and TRBJ1-5; D uncertain. V was trimmed by 4 bases and J by 0 bases, leaving 10 bases between them. CDR1 and CDR2 from the germline V gene are SQVTM and ANQGSEA. The CDR3 has 14 amino acids. The CDR3 here is CSVGTTHSNQPQHF. The CDR3 coding sequence is TGCAGCGTTGGAACGACCCATAGCAATCAGCCCCAGCATTTT.

The gene calls are TRBV7-2 and TRBJ1-1, with D possibly being TRBD1 (5 bases). Per germline, CDR1 SGHTA and CDR2 FQGNSA. Deletions cut 1 base from V and 3 bases from J, with 12 bases between. This CDR3 has 15 residues. In nucleotides, the CDR3 is TGTGCCAGCAGCTTAGGGTATGGGGGATACACTGAAGCTTTCTTT. This gives the protein CASSLGYGGYTEAFF. Filled out from reference TRBV7-2 and TRBJ1-1, the complete variable domain reads GAGVSQSPSNKVTEKGKDVELRCDPISGHTALYWYRQSLGQGLEFLIYFQGNSAPDKSGLPSDRFSAERTGGSVSTLTIQRTQQEDSAVYLCASSLGYGGYTEAFFGQGTRLTVV.

The CDR3 spells CASSQEWLAGGTYEQYF. The CDR3 DNA reads as TGTGCCAGCAGCCAAGAGTGGCTAGCGGGGGGCACCTACGAGCAGTACTTC. V and J are TRBV3-1 (or the pseudogene TRBV3-2) and TRBJ2-7; TRBD2 matches 11 bases. This CDR3 has 17 residues. Germline trimming cut 0 bases from V and 2 bases from J; bases unmatched to any gene: 6. Germline V gene data show CDR1 as LGHDT and CDR2 as YNNKEL (reference sequence).

In this sample, this clone turned up once. The V call is TRBV6-5, the J call TRBJ1-6, with 8 positions matching TRBD1. V was pared by 5 bases and J by 7 bases, with 7 bases of the junction left unmatched. Germline V gene data show CDR1 as MNHEY and CDR2 as SVGAGI. The CDR3 is made up of 15 amino acids. CDR3 in amino acids: CASSRWTGTNSPLHF. Written as DNA, the CDR3 is TGTGCCAGCAGTCGCTGGACAGGGACCAATTCACCCCTCCACTTT.

The chain carries TRBV7-2 and TRBJ2-7; 9 bases map to TRBD2. The CDR3 contains 19 residues. Losses at the gene ends were 1 base for V and 0 bases for J; bases not matched to a gene: 13. Per germline, CDR1 SGHTA and CDR2 FQGNSA. This chain's CDR3 is CASSLEGGRVADRSYEQYF. The CDR3 DNA sequence: TGTGCCAGCAGCTTAGAAGGCGGGAGGGTCGCGGACCGCTCCTACGAGCAGTACTTC. Full variable domain (remainder filled in from reference TRBV7-2 and TRBJ2-7): GAGVSQSPSNKVTEKGKDVELRCDPISGHTALYWYRQSLGQGLEFLIYFQGNSAPDKSGLPSDRFSAERTGGSVSTLTIQRTQQEDSAVYLCASSLEGGRVADRSYEQYFGPGTRLTVT.

This rearrangement joins TRBV4-3 to TRBJ2-1; 8 nucleotides match TRBD2. CDR1 and CDR2 (germline): LGHNA, YSLEER. This CDR3 comprises 16 residues. V lost 0 bases to trimming and J lost 8 bases; unmatched junction nucleotides: 9. This CDR3 is CASSQDRAGADDEQFF. The CDR3 bases are TGCGCCAGCAGCCAAGACCGAGCGGGGGCCGACGATGAGCAGTTCTTC.

This chain connects TRBV13 to TRBJ1-2, with D maybe TRBD1 (6 bases). In germline, CDR1 is PRHDT, CDR2 FYEKMQ (reference sequence). V was clipped by 0 bases and J by 7 bases, with 18 bases between them. The CDR3 has 16 residues. CDR3 residues: CASSLGQGLDQGGYTF. CDR3 sequence (DNA): TGTGCCAGCAGCTTAGGACAGGGCCTAGATCAGGGTGGCTACACCTTC. Full variable domain (missing parts from reference TRBV13 and TRBJ1-2): AAGVIQSPRHLIKEKRETATLKCYPIPRHDTVYWYQQGPGQDPQFLISFYEKMQSDKGSIPDRFSAQQFSDYHSELNMSSLELGDSALYFCASSLGQGLDQGGYTFGSGTRLTVV.

CDR3 protein: CASSYSTLNTEAFF. The CDR3 DNA is TGTGCCAGCAGTTACTCGACCCTGAACACTGAAGCTTTCTTT. The V gene is TRBV6-5, the J gene TRBJ1-1; D unclear. Trimming shortened V by 0 bases and J by 0 bases, and 5 bases separated the two germline ends. The CDR3 length is 14 residues. Germline V lookup: CDR1 MNHEY, CDR2 SVGAGI.

A single count supports this clone. The DNA for the CDR3 is TGTGCCAGTAGTATACAGCCGAGGACGGGGGGTGAGCCCCAGCATTTT. Its protein is CASSIQPRTGGEPQHF. The chain recombines TRBV19 with TRBJ1-5; D might be TRBD1 (5 bases). CDR1 and CDR2 (germline): LNHDA, SQIVND (reference sequence). The CDR3 covers 16 residues. Trimming stripped 2 bases from V and 8 bases from J, with 19 bases between.

V and J are TRBV11-2 and TRBJ1-4; TRBD1 is a possible D gene (6 bases). This CDR3 region has 13 residues. Trimming left V 7 bases short and J 11 bases short, with 17 bases between. In germline, CDR1 is SGHAT, CDR2 FQNNGV. The CDR3 loop reads CASNRERGGKLFF. DNA for the CDR3: TGTGCCAGCAACAGGGAAAGAGGTGGGAAACTGTTTTTT.

The chain combines TRBV4-1 with TRBJ1-5; D unclear. Germline CDR1 reads MGHRA; CDR2 reads YSYEKL. The CDR3 is 16 residues long. V was cut by 0 bases and J by 0 bases, with 9 bases left in between. CDR3 protein: CASSQDTRTSNQPQHF. The CDR3 DNA reads TGCGCCAGCAGCCAAGATACCAGGACTAGCAATCAGCCCCAGCATTTT.

This chain uses TRBV14 with TRBJ1-2; D not certain. Per germline, CDR1 SGHDN and CDR2 FVKESK. This CDR3 region has 15 residues. Trimming took 2 bases from V and 3 from J, leaving 13 bases between them. CDR3 in amino acids: CASSQLGRDYYGYTF. CDR3 nucleotide sequence: TGTGCCAGCAGCCAACTTGGGAGAGATTACTATGGCTACACCTTC.

The chain joins TRBV5-1 to TRBJ1-2; TRBD1 aligns across 10 bases. Germline V gives CDR1 SGHRS, CDR2 YFSETQ. The V and J ends lost 0 bases and 6 bases, in that order; junction bases with no gene match: 5. The length of the CDR3 is 15 residues. The CDR3 region is CASSLGGQGTHGYTF. The CDR3 DNA reads TGCGCCAGCAGCTTGGGGGGACAGGGGACCCATGGCTACACCTTC. Together with reference TRBV5-1 and TRBJ1-2, the CDR3 gives the full variable domain: KAGVTQTPRYLIKTRGQQVTLSCSPISGHRSVSWYQQTPGQGLQFLFEYFSETQRNKGNFPGRFSGRQFSNSRSEMNVSTLELGDSALYLCASSLGGQGTHGYTFGSGTRLTVV.

The rearrangement links TRBV7-2 to TRBJ1-5; D remains ambiguous. The CDR3 has 15 amino acids. Germline loops: CDR1 SGHTA, CDR2 FQGNSA. V was clipped by 1 base and J by 7 bases, with 14 bases between them. The chain's CDR3 is CASSLVESGKQPQHF. In DNA form, the CDR3 reads TGTGCCAGCAGCTTAGTTGAGTCAGGAAAGCAGCCCCAGCATTTT.

The chain recombines TRBV5-6 with TRBJ1-6, with 7 positions matching TRBD1. This CDR3 has 16 amino acids. Looked up from germline, CDR1 is SGHDT and CDR2 is YYEEEE. Losses at the gene ends were 2 bases for V and 6 bases for J; bases not matched to a gene: 8. CDR3 region: CASSFSRGRGNSPLHF. In DNA, the CDR3 is TGTGCCAGCAGCTTCTCGAGGGGGCGAGGTAATTCACCCCTCCACTTT.

Of note for this clone: Sequence at one end of the junction differs from germline and may be a read error. V gene TRBV4-3 combines with J gene TRBJ2-3, with TRBD1 identical over 11 bases. Germline V lookup: CDR1 LGHNA, CDR2 YSLEER. The CDR3 totals 17 residues. The DNA of the CDR3 is TGCGCCAGCAGTCAAGTCATCCGGACAGGGGGCATGGGTACGCAGTATTTT. Translated, it gives CASSQVIRTGGMGTQYF.

The rearrangement joins TRBV7-2 to TRBJ2-3; maybe TRBD1 (6 bases). The length of the CDR3 is 15 residues. The ends were cut back, 1 base at V and 6 bases at J, with 14 bases in the middle. The V gene's germline CDR1 is SGHTA and CDR2 FQGNSA. This CDR3 reads CASSLDVRGPDTQYF. The CDR3, as DNA: TGTGCCAGCAGCTTAGACGTCAGGGGACCGGATACGCAGTATTTT.

The CDR3 loop reads CASSQDKGVRTEAFF. The CDR3 DNA reads TGCGCCAGCAGCCAAGATAAGGGGGTGAGGACTGAAGCTTTCTTT. The V and J genes are TRBV4-1 and TRBJ1-1; weak D call: TRBD1 (6 bases). There are 15 residues in the CDR3. V was cut by 0 bases and J by 5 bases, with 13 bases left in between. CDR1 and CDR2 (germline): MGHRA, YSYEKL.

This chain uses TRBV28 with TRBJ1-2; no clear D gene. The germline V gene has CDR1 MDHEN and CDR2 SYDVKM. This CDR3 has 11 residues. Trimming removed 11 bases at V and 11 bases at J, with 18 bases between. The CDR3, as DNA: TGTGCCTACCGGGATACTGTCACATACACCTTC. Translated: CAYRDTVTYTF.

The chain links TRBV3-1 (or the pseudogene TRBV3-2) to TRBJ1-1, with D unresolved. The CDR3 totals 14 residues. Trimming pared 0 bases from V and 10 bases from J, leaving 15 bases between. Germline-derived CDR1 and CDR2 are LGHDT and YNNKEL (reference sequence). In nucleotides, the CDR3 is TGTGCCAGCAGCCAAGATCTGTCACCAGAGTTAGCTTTCTTT. Translation: CASSQDLSPELAFF.

The rearrangement links TRBV19 to TRBJ2-1; possibly TRBD2 for D (6 bases). The length of the CDR3 is 15 residues. Deletions cut 3 bases from V and 4 bases from J, with 13 bases between. Germline lookup yields CDR1 LNHDA and CDR2 SQIVND (reference sequence). The CDR3: CASSMRGGGYNEQFF. CDR3 coding DNA: TGTGCCAGTAGTATGCGGGGTGGGGGGTACAATGAGCAGTTCTTC.

In this sample, this clone turned up a few times. The chain links TRBV6-8 to TRBJ1-6; tentative D call: TRBD1 (6 bases). The germline CDR1 and CDR2 sequences are MNHGY and SAAAGT. V was shortened by 2 bases and J by 4 bases, with 15 bases between the two germline ends. The CDR3 has 17 residues. The CDR3 loop reads CASSYGSAGAYNSPLHF. The CDR3 region has the DNA TGTGCCAGCAGTTACGGGTCGGCGGGGGCTTATAATTCACCCCTCCACTTT.

The chain joins TRBV28 to TRBJ1-6, with D perhaps matching TRBD1 (5 bases). CDR1 and CDR2 (germline): MDHEN, SYDVKM. The CDR3 is 18 residues long. V was cut by 5 bases and J by 15 bases, with 32 bases left in between. CDR3: CASSPGGVTATTDYYLHF. CDR3 sequence (DNA): TGTGCCAGCAGTCCGGGTGGGGTGACAGCTACGACCGACTACTACCTCCACTTT.

V gene TRBV29-1 combines with J gene TRBJ1-3, with D unresolved. This CDR3 contains 13 residues. Germline CDR1 reads SQVTM; CDR2 reads ANQGSEA. With 1 base removed from V and 0 bases from J, the gap between germline ends came to 4 bases. The CDR3 spells CSVEAFSGNTIYF. In DNA form, the CDR3 reads TGCAGCGTTGAAGCGTTCTCTGGAAACACCATATATTTT.

This clone has a single count. The chain is built from TRBV11-2 and TRBJ2-2; 8 bases match TRBD1. The J segment lost 4 bases and the V segment lost 4 bases, leaving 8 bases of the junction unmatched. Germline lookup yields CDR1 SGHAT and CDR2 FQNNGV. There are 16 residues in the CDR3. This CDR3 is CASSSRYGQGTGELFF. CDR3 DNA: TGTGCCAGCAGCTCGCGTTATGGACAGGGCACCGGGGAGCTGTTTTTT.

For the CDR3, the DNA is TGTGCCAGCAGCGAACTTAGCACAGATACGCAGTATTTT. Translation: CASSELSTDTQYF. The genes are TRBV9 and TRBJ2-3, with D hard to call. With 3 bases removed from V and 0 bases from J, the gap between germline ends came to 5 bases. Germline V gene sequence: CDR1 SGDLS, CDR2 YYNGEE. The CDR3 totals 13 residues.